These T cell receptor beta chains were read from a single sample in a study of blood T cell repertoires in COVID-19. TCRdb's table, derived via immunoSEQ multiplex PCR, lists solely in-frame clones and lacks some. The data show over 150,000 clones, about four fifths seen once. Material: PBMCs or T cells enriched from blood (not recorded which). Receptors originate from a man aged 35 to 55 who had recovered from COVID-19. The conserved cysteine and the conserved F or W are not part of the CDR3 here. D genes are given only for firm matches.

>TRBV29-1|TRBD1|TRBJ2-5|10
SVEGTGLTQY
>TRBV10-3|-|TRBJ2-5|15
AISDRSPAQGQETQY
>TRBV2|-|TRBJ1-2|11
ASSLGRERGYT
>TRBV5-1|-|TRBJ2-7|12
ASSPPGLSHEQY
>TRBV6-2/TRBV6-3|TRBD1|TRBJ1-1|12
ASSVTRQGGEAF
>TRBV4-3|-|TRBJ2-1|13
ASSLNRDSYNEQF
>TRBV19|-|TRBJ2-7|13
ASSIETGTTYEQY
>TRBV7-3|-|TRBJ2-1|13
ASSFGRGAYNEQF
>TRBV27|-|TRBJ2-2|15
ASSLIGLAPNTGELF
>TRBV5-6|TRBD1|TRBJ2-2|11
ASSLTGPGELF
>TRBV7-2|-|TRBJ1-2|11
ASSLGGSKGYT
>TRBV7-9|-|TRBJ2-5|14
ASSLGATAYQETQY
>TRBV6-1|-|TRBJ2-3|13
ASSELPPTTDTQY
>TRBV19|-|TRBJ2-2|12
ASSIGGVTGELF
>TRBV27|-|TRBJ1-2|13
ASKGRAGGNYGYT
>TRBV2|TRBD1|TRBJ1-6|13
ASPRGQGVKSPLH
>TRBV12-3/TRBV12-4|TRBD1|TRBJ1-6|10
ASSPGQGPLH
>TRBV10-3|TRBD2|TRBJ2-1|17
AISPHTSGRGGGYNEQF
>TRBV28|-|TRBJ2-7|13
ASSPSLGINYEQY
>TRBV6-2/TRBV6-3|-|TRBJ2-1|12
ASSFYSSYNEQF
>TRBV5-1|TRBD1|TRBJ1-4|14
ASSTGTGGLSEKLF
>TRBV6-1|TRBD2|TRBJ2-7|13
ASSEVSSGNHEQY
>TRBV5-1|-|TRBJ1-1|13
ASSLGQFMNTEAF
>TRBV5-1|-|TRBJ2-2|12
ASSGVQNTGELF
>TRBV5-5|-|TRBJ1-2|12
ASSLEGENYGYT
>TRBV7-2|-|TRBJ2-3|15
ASSLTGTFRSTDTQY
>TRBV4-1|TRBD2|TRBJ2-2|15
ASSQASSTSFPGELF
>TRBV24-1|TRBD2|TRBJ2-3|18
ATSDSTSLAGGVYTDTQY
>TRBV19|-|TRBJ1-5|14
ASSSRQGYSNQPQH
>TRBV27|TRBD2|TRBJ2-7|13
ASSLTGLAGRPQY
>TRBV7-2|-|TRBJ1-1|11
AARGQANTEAF
>TRBV11-3|TRBD2|TRBJ2-3|15
ASSPRGGAGGSDTQY
>TRBV7-2|TRBD1|TRBJ2-5|11
ASSSNRGLDQY
>TRBV2|-|TRBJ2-1|13
ASSLQSTTVNEQF
>TRBV6-6|-|TRBJ1-6|14
ASRPIDEGGNSPLH
>TRBV29-1|-|TRBJ1-1|11
SVVESSSAEAF
>TRBV7-9|TRBD1|TRBJ1-1|12
ASSLTGRNTEAF
>TRBV4-1|TRBD2|TRBJ2-1|15
ASSQVGAGVNYNEQF
>TRBV7-2|-|TRBJ1-2|10
ASSVQGNGYT
>TRBV9|-|TRBJ2-3|14
ASSVVPRSSTDTQY
>TRBV19|-|TRBJ1-5|10
ASSGGISAQH